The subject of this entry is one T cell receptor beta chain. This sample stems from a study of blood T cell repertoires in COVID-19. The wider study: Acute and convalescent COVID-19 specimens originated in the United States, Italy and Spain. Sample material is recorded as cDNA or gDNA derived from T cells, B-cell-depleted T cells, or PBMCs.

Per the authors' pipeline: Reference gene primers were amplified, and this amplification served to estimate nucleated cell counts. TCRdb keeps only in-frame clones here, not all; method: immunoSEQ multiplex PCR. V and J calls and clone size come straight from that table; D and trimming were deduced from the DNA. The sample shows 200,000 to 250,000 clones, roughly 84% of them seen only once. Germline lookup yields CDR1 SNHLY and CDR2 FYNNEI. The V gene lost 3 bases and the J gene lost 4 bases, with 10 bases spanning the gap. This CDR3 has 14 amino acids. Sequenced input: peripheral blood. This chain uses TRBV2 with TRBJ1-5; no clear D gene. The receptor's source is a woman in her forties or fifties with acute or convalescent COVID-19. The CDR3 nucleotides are TGTGCCAGCAGTGAGCTCCAGAAGAATCAGCCCCAGCATTTT. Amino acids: CASSELQKNQPQHF.